The clone carrying this T cell receptor beta chain was seen many times. Its antigen remains unidentified. It was RNA transcripts that yielded the amplified TCR beta CDR3 regions. Using the HTBI primer set, a first-round RT-PCR was run on the TCR CDR3. Each CDR3 protein gets one entry after TCRdb re-called the multiplex PCR reads with MiXCR. The sample has about 580,000 distinct CDR3 sequences, more than 45% seen once. These data are taken from a study of T cells in Graves' hyperthyroidism and ophthalmopathy. Study-wide results and limits: Researchers found most expanded thyroid clonotypes above 0.001 in blood as well.

The length of the CDR3 is 15 residues. V lost 5 bases, J lost 3 bases, and 7 bases stayed unmatched. Germline V CDR1 and CDR2: PRHDT, FYEKMQ (reference sequence). It was uncontrolled infection, other autoimmune disease, pregnancy or lactation that excluded patients. Clinical symptoms, serum thyroxine and TRAb, thyroid ultrasound and orbital computed tomography were used for the diagnoses. The rearrangement uses TRBV13 and TRBJ2-7; 10 bases agree with TRBD2. Sequenced material: peripheral blood or thyroid tissue (not recorded which). The receptor comes from a young woman with Graves' hyperthyroidism. The CDR3 coding sequence is TGTGCCAGCAGCAAGGGACTAGCGTCTAACTACGAGCAGTACTTC. Protein: CASSKGLASNYEQYF.